Each of the 27 T cell receptor beta chains below was sequenced from the same sample in a study of molecular identifiers for immune sequencing clone quantification (dated by TCRdb to 2017 to 2018). Libraries were built with PCR. Sequencing used a NextSeq 500. TCRdb handled the public reads itself, with Q25 trimming in fastp and clone calling in MiXCR, and kept productive beta chains. Each entry merges the rows of one CDR3 protein and shows their most common DNA and genes. The sample table contains about 630,000 distinct CDR3 sequences; only one count was recorded for approximately 24% of them. Clones ranked in the top ten supply approximately 0.75% of the sample. The specimen was naive CD8+ T cells from blood, with Jurkat cell RNA spiked in. Read against the paper, the sample's cell subset or site label means: FACS-sorted CD8+CD4-CCR7+CD45RA+ naive T cells. These receptors all stem from a human donor in good health. Some libraries in this study had Jurkat cell RNA spiked in.

This clonotype came up a few times. J is TRBJ1-1 and V is TRBV20-1, with no clear D. Germline-derived CDR1 and CDR2 are DFQATT and SNEGSKA (reference sequence). CDR3 length equals 16 residues. The V and J ends lost 3 bases and 6 bases respectively, with 23 bases between them. CDR3 DNA: TGCAGTGCTAGGGATAGATCCGCCTTTGGGAGTCCTGAAGCTTTCTTT. This gives the protein CSARDRSAFGSPEAFF.

A word on this clonotype: Given a much more abundant clone one base away, this may be a read error. The chain combines TRBV4-1 with TRBJ1-5; no clear D. The CDR3 totals 17 residues. Germline V gives CDR1 MGHRA, CDR2 YSYEKL. The V gene lost 1 base and the J gene lost 5 bases, with 18 bases spanning the gap. For the CDR3, the DNA is TGCGCCAGCAGCCAAGTCCCACCGAGCCCCCGGGATCAGCCCCAGCATTTT. Encoded protein: CASSQVPPSPRDQPQHF.

This clonotype appeared many times. The chain employs TRBV4-3 and TRBJ2-7; TRBD1 matches at 7 bases. The trim removed 3 bases at V and 6 bases at J, leaving 8 bases unmatched. CDR3 length equals 14 residues. Germline CDR1 reads LGHNA; CDR2 reads YSLEER. The CDR3 DNA is TGCGCCAGCAGCCATGGGCCAGGGGGTTCCGAGCAGTACTTC. It specifies CASSHGPGGSEQYF.

The chain links TRBV11-2 to TRBJ1-2, with 7 bases that match TRBD1. This CDR3 contains 16 residues. CDR1 is SGHAT and CDR2 is FQNNGV in the germline V gene. The V segment lost 3 bases and the J segment 0 bases; nucleotides outside the gene matches: 7. CDR3 sequence (DNA): TGTGCCAGCAGCTTTGAGGGACAGCTTACTAACTATGGCTACACCTTC. Protein sequence: CASSFEGQLTNYGYTF.

This clonotype has ten or more counts. This chain connects TRBV10-3 to TRBJ2-7; TRBD1 matches 9 bases. The CDR3 is made up of 14 amino acids. Germline assignment: CDR1 ENHRY and CDR2 SYGVKD. Unmatched junction bases numbered 7, after V lost 6 bases and J lost 4 bases. This CDR3 is CAIRETGGQYEQYF. The CDR3 DNA follows: TGTGCCATCAGGGAAACAGGGGGCCAGTACGAGCAGTACTTC.

This clonotype was found many times. The chain has TRBV28 and TRBJ2-7; TRBD1 matches at 8 bases. CDR1 and CDR2 (germline): MDHEN, SYDVKM. The junction had 10 bases not matched to a gene; V was cut back by 6 bases and J by 3 bases. This CDR3 comprises 15 residues. The CDR3 sequence: CASSLGQDGFYEQYF. CDR3 bases: TGTGCCAGCAGCCTGGGACAGGATGGATTCTACGAGCAGTACTTC.

J is TRBJ2-7 and V is TRBV6-6; D unresolved. This CDR3 contains 16 residues. V was cut by 7 bases and J by 1 base, with 20 bases left in between. CDR1 MNHNY and CDR2 SVGAGI come from the germline V gene (reference sequence). The CDR3 is CASTLDLLDLSYEQYF. CDR3 nucleotide sequence: TGTGCCAGCACATTAGACCTCCTAGATCTATCCTACGAGCAGTACTTC.

As regards this clonotype: A junction end diverges from the germline sequence, so it may reflect a read error. The chain has TRBV27 and TRBJ1-3; D ambiguous. Germline assignment: CDR1 MNHEY and CDR2 SMNVEV (reference sequence). The CDR3 totals 13 residues. The DNA for the CDR3 is TGTACCAGCAGAGGACGGAGAGGAAACACCATATATTTT. Its protein is CTSRGRRGNTIYF.

Details on this clonotype: One base away lies a much larger clone, so this may be a sequencing read error. The chain recombines TRBV7-8 with TRBJ2-7; TRBD1 matches 9 bases. The CDR3 loop spans 13 amino acids. CDR1 is SGHVS, CDR2 FQNEAQ, per germline. The CDR3 DNA reads TGTGCCAGCAGCGTAGACAGGGGGGGCGAGCGGTACTTC. It is translated as CASSVDRGGERYF. The full variable domain, its missing parts supplied by reference TRBV7-8 and TRBJ2-7, is GAGVSQSPRYKVAKRGQDVALRCDPISGHVSLFWYQQALGQGPEFLTYFQNEAQLDKSGLPSDRFFAERPEGSVSTLKIQRTQQEDSAVYLCASSVDRGGERYFGPGTRLTVT.

This clonotype was recorded only once. A much more abundant neighbour one base away suggests this may be a read error. The chain joins TRBV25-1 to TRBJ2-7, with 7 bases matching TRBD2. The CDR3 consists of 15 residues. Germline V gene sequence: CDR1 MGHDK, CDR2 SYGVNS. CDR3 region: CASSPGTGGGYEQSF. The CDR3 DNA reads as TGTGCCAGCAGCCCCGGGACGGGAGGCGGCTACGAGCAGTCCTTC.

About this clonotype: One end of the junction fails to match germline, which may point to a read error. V gene TRBV4-1 combines with J gene TRBJ2-7; D unclear. The CDR3 loop spans 11 amino acids. Germline CDR1 reads MGHRA; CDR2 reads YSYEKL. Here the CDR3 reads CASSQEAERYF. CDR3 DNA: TGCGCCAGCAGCCAAGAAGCCGAGCGGTACTTC.

This clonotype occurred a few times. The chain is built from TRBV20-1 and TRBJ2-1; 9 bases align to TRBD2. Trimming cost V 0 bases and J 5 bases; bases outside gene matches: 11. This CDR3 is built from 17 residues. Germline CDR1 is DFQATT and CDR2 is SNEGSKA (reference sequence). For the CDR3, the DNA is TGCAGTGCTAGAGATTCGGAACCGGGACTAGCAGACAATGAGCAGTTCTTC. Its translation is CSARDSEPGLADNEQFF.

A remark on this clonotype: At one of its ends the junction is not consistent with the germline gene, which may arise from a read error. The chain joins TRBV27 to TRBJ2-5, with D possibly TRBD1 on 6 matching bases. The V gene's germline CDR1 is MNHEY and CDR2 SMNVEV (reference sequence). This CDR3 is built from 13 residues. CDR3: CASSLGGQESQYF. Written as DNA, the CDR3 is TGTGCCAGCAGTTTAGGGGGACAAGAGTCCCAGTACTTC.

The chain recombines TRBV7-3 with TRBJ2-2; D remains unclear. V was cut by 4 bases and J by 1 base, with 10 bases left in between. There are 15 residues in the CDR3. Germline V gene sequence: CDR1 SGHTA, CDR2 FQGTGA. The CDR3 nucleotides read TGTGCCAGCAGCTCAGAGGACCGGAACACCGGGGAGCTGTTTTTT. Protein: CASSSEDRNTGELFF. Variable domain in full (rest from reference TRBV7-3 and TRBJ2-2): GAGVSQTPSNKVTEKGKYVELRCDPISGHTALYWYRQSLGQGPEFLIYFQGTGAADDSGLPNDRFFAVRPEGSVSTLKIQRTERGDSAVYLCASSSEDRNTGELFFGEGSRLTVL.

This clonotype was recorded many times. The chain is built from TRBV27 and TRBJ1-1; the D gene is possibly TRBD1 (5 bases). CDR3 size: 14 residues. V gave up 2 bases and J gave up 3 bases, with 10 bases separating them. Germline V gene lookup returns CDR1 MNHEY and CDR2 SMNVEV (reference sequence). For the CDR3, the DNA is TGTGCCAGCAGTTTAGGAGGGACGGACACTGAAGCTTTCTTT. As protein: CASSLGGTDTEAFF.

This clonotype was counted only a few times. V usage is TRBV29-1 and J usage is TRBJ1-2; D is ambiguous. Germline CDR1 reads SQVTM; CDR2 reads ANQGSEA. The ends were cut back, 5 bases at V and 2 bases at J, with 27 bases in the middle. This CDR3 is built from 18 residues. The CDR3: CSVWNDESPELPNYGYTF. The CDR3 nucleotides are TGCAGCGTTTGGAACGACGAGAGTCCGGAGTTACCCAACTATGGCTACACCTTC.

In the case of this clonotype: The germline gene is not matched at one end of the junction; a read error may be the cause. The CDR3, as DNA: TGCGCCAGCGGCCAAGATCCCCTACAGAACACAGATAAGCAGTATTTT. Protein sequence: CASGQDPLQNTDKQYF. This chain connects TRBV4-1 to TRBJ2-3; D not resolved. CDR1 and CDR2 (germline): MGHRA, YSYEKL. This CDR3 has 16 amino acids.

This clonotype was detected many times. J is TRBJ2-2 and V is TRBV20-1; D remains unclear. Germline CDR1 DFQATT, CDR2 SNEGSKA (reference sequence). The CDR3 consists of 13 residues. V was shortened by 6 bases and J by 5 bases, with 13 bases between the two germline ends. Written as DNA, the CDR3 is TGCAGTGCGCCGTCGGAGCTTACCGGGGAGCTGTTTTTT. Translation: CSAPSELTGELFF.

Comment on this clonotype: An end of the junction differs from the germline gene, which may be a read error. The V and J genes are TRBV7-9 and TRBJ2-1; D is unclear. The CDR3 covers 18 residues. CDR1 and CDR2 (germline): SEHNR, FQNEAQ (reference sequence). The chain's CDR3 is CASGLALGRSTTYNEQFF. The CDR3 DNA reads as TGTGCCAGCGGCTTAGCCCTAGGGCGGAGTACCACCTACAATGAGCAGTTCTTC.

The rearrangement links TRBV9 to TRBJ2-2; D remains unclear. V lost 7 bases to trimming and J lost 3 bases, with 10 bases between them. The CDR3 totals 13 residues. Germline CDR1 SGDLS, CDR2 YYNGEE. The CDR3 DNA reads TGTGCCAGCGGCAGACTCGACACCGGGGAGCTGTTTTTT. Amino acids: CASGRLDTGELFF.

The chain uses TRBV7-2 and TRBJ2-7, with D maybe TRBD2 (6 bases). CDR3 length: 13 residues. With 5 bases removed from V and 3 bases from J, the gap between germline ends came to 11 bases. CDR1 and CDR2 (germline): SGHTA, FQGNSA. CDR3 nucleotide sequence: TGTGCCAGCAGCGCGGGACTTCTCTACGAGCAGTACTTC. It codes for CASSAGLLYEQYF.

The rearrangement links TRBV20-1 to TRBJ2-7; 7 bases agree with TRBD1. Germline values: CDR1 DFQATT, CDR2 SNEGSKA (reference sequence). With V trimmed by 0 bases and J by 3 bases, 5 bases remained unmatched. The CDR3 length is 14 residues. The CDR3 sequence is CSARDGTAHYEQYF. As DNA, the CDR3 is TGCAGTGCTAGAGATGGGACAGCCCACTACGAGCAGTACTTC.

This clonotype was counted many times. V usage is TRBV6-2 or TRBV6-3 and J usage is TRBJ2-3, with D maybe TRBD2 (5 bases). CDR1 and CDR2 (germline): MNHEY, SVGEGT. The CDR3 spans 15 residues. Between the trimmed V and J ends, which lost 4 bases and 0 bases, there was a span of 11 bases. CDR3 bases: TGTGCCAGCAGTTTGGGCATAGCGAGCACAGATACGCAGTATTTT. Protein product: CASSLGIASTDTQYF.

This clonotype was seen a handful of times. The chain is built from TRBV20-1 and TRBJ1-5; no reliable D call. The CDR3 loop spans 15 amino acids. Germline CDR1 and CDR2: DFQATT and SNEGSKA (reference sequence). Trimming took off 1 base at V and 0 bases at J, with 10 bases between the two ends. The CDR3, as DNA: TGCAGTGCTAGAGTGGGCAGAAATAGCAATCAGCCCCAGCATTTT. It translates to CSARVGRNSNQPQHF.

The J gene is TRBJ2-2, the V gene TRBV19; maybe TRBD2 (6 bases). V lost 6 bases to trimming and J lost 5 bases, with 16 bases between them. The V gene's germline CDR1 is LNHDA and CDR2 SQIVND (reference sequence). The CDR3 is made up of 15 amino acids. The DNA for the CDR3 is TGTGCCAGTAGACTACGGGGAGGTTGGACCGGGGAGCTGTTTTTT. This sequence encodes CASRLRGGWTGELFF.

Ten or more counts support this clonotype. The V and J genes are TRBV20-1 and TRBJ2-7, with no clear D. Trimming removed 0 bases at V and 0 bases at J, with 12 bases between. The CDR3 length is 15 residues. Germline V CDR1 and CDR2: DFQATT, SNEGSKA (reference sequence). The CDR3 is CSARDRRGASYEQYF. For the CDR3, the DNA is TGCAGTGCTAGAGATAGACGCGGAGCCTCCTACGAGCAGTACTTC.

At least ten counts were recorded for this clonotype. This chain connects TRBV6-5 to TRBJ2-3; weak D call: TRBD2 (5 bases). The V gene lost 4 bases and the J gene lost 4 bases, with 15 bases spanning the gap. The V gene's germline CDR1 is MNHEY and CDR2 SVGAGI. The CDR3 totals 15 residues. CDR3 bases: TGTGCCAGCAGTTTCACCGAGGACTTACCAGATACGCAGTATTTT. Translated: CASSFTEDLPDTQYF.